This T cell receptor (beta chain) was captured by sequencing in a study of cytomegalovirus exposure and HLA in healthy donors. In regard to this clone: Its antigen is unidentified.

Notes on the study in general: Only CMV serostatus was available as immune exposure information. Association of about 17,000 TCR beta sequences with HLA alleles was found at 0.05 false discovery rate in a later analysis. Sequences of the TCR beta chain were said to predict the HLA-A and HLA-B alleles of most subjects accurately.

The CDR3 runs to 15 residues. V was trimmed by 3 bases and J by 2 bases, leaving 14 bases between them. Germline V CDR1 and CDR2: SGDLS, YYNGEE. Although they were nominally healthy when sampled, donors likely had unrecorded immune exposures. Both 60 Vbeta primers and 13 Jbeta primers went into the PCR. Measured with immunoSEQ multiplex PCR; TCRdb has only the in-frame clones, and not every one. The repertoire holds some 190,000 clones, with approximately 84% as singletons. The specimen was PBMCs. The clonotype was recovered from a girl aged 10-17 years in good health and CMV-seropositive. The rearrangement links TRBV9 to TRBJ2-5; D might be TRBD2 (6 bases). The CDR3 DNA sequence: TGTGCCAGCAGCGCGATGACGGGGACTCAAGAGACCCAGTACTTC. Encoded protein: CASSAMTGTQETQYF.